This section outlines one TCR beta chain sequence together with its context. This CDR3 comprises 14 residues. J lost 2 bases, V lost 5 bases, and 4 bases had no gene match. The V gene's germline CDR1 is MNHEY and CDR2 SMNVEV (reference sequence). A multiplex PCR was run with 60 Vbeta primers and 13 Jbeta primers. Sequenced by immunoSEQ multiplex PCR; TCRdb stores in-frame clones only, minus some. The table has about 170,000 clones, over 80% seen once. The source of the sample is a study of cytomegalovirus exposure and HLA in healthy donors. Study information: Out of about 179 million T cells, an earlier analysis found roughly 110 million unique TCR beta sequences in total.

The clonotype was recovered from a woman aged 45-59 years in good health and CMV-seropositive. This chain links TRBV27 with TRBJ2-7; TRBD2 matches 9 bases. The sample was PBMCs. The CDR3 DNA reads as TGTGCCAGCAGTAGACTAGCGGAGACCTACGAGCAGTACTTC. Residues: CASSRLAETYEQYF.